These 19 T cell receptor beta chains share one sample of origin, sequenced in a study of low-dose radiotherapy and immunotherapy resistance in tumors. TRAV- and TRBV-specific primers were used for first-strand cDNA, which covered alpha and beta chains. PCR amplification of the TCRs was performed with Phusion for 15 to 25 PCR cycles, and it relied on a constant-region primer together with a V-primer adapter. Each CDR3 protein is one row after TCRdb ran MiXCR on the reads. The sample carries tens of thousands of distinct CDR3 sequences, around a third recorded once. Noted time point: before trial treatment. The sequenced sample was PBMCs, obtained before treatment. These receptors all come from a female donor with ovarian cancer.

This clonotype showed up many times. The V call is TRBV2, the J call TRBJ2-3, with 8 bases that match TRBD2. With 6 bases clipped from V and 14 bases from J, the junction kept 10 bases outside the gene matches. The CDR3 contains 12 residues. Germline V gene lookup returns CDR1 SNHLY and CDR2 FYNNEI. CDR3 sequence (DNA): TGTGCCAGCAGGGCCACCGGGACTAGGGCGTATTTT. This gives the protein CASRATGTRAYF.

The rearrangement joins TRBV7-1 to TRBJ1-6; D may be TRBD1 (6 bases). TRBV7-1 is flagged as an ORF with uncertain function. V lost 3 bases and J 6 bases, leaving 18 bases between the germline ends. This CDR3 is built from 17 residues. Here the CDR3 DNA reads TGTGCCAGCAGCTCTGCCCACAGGGCTGATCGTAATTCACCCCTCCACTTT. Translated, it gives CASSSAHRADRNSPLHF.

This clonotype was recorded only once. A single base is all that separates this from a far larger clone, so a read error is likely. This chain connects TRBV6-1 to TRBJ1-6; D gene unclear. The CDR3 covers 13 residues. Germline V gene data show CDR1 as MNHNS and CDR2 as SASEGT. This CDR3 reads CPSSPLDNSPLHF. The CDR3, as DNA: TGTCCCAGCAGCCCGCTAGATAATTCACCCCTCCACTTT.

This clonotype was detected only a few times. For the CDR3, the DNA is TGTGCCAGTAGTGTTCGGGGGGCAGGCAATCAGCCCCAGCATTTT. Translated: CASSVRGAGNQPQHF. This chain links TRBV19 with TRBJ1-5; D is possibly TRBD1 (6 bases). Germline CDR1 LNHDA, CDR2 SQIVND (reference sequence). Trimming took off 5 bases at V and 2 bases at J, with 13 bases between the two ends. The CDR3 runs 15 residues.

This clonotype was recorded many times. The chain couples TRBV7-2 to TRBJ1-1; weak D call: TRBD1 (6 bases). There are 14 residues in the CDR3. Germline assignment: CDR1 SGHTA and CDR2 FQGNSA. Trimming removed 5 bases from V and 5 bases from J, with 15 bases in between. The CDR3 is CASSRGTAVTEAFF. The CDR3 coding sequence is TGTGCCAGCAGCAGGGGGACGGCCGTGACTGAAGCTTTCTTT.

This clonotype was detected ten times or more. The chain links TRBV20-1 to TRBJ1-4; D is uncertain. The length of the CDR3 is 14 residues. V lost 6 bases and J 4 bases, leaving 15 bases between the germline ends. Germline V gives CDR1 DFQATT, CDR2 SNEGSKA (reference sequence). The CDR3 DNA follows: TGCAGTGCCCAGGCGACATGGGGTAATGAAAAACTGTTTTTT. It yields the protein CSAQATWGNEKLFF.

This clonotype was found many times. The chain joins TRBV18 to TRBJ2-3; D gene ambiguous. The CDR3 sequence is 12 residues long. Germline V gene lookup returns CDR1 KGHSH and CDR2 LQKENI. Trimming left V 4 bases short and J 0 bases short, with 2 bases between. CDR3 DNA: TGTGCCAGCTCACGGAGCACAGATACGCAGTATTTT. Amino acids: CASSRSTDTQYF.

The chain's CDR3 is CASSQTGTSLLETQYF. The CDR3 DNA follows: TGTGCCAGCTCCCAAACCGGGACTAGCCTCTTAGAGACCCAGTACTTC. The V gene is TRBV2, the J gene TRBJ2-5, with TRBD2 matching over 9 bases. The CDR3 has 16 residues. Per germline, CDR1 SNHLY and CDR2 FYNNEI. Trimming removed 8 bases from V and 4 bases from J; junction bases left unmatched: 14.

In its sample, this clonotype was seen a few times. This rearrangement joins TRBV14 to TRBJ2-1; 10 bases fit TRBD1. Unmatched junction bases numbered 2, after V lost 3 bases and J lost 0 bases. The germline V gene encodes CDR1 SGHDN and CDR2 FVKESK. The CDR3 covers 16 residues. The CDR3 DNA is TGTGCCAGCAGCCACAGGACAGGGGGCTCCTACAATGAGCAGTTCTTC. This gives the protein CASSHRTGGSYNEQFF.

In nucleotides, the CDR3 is TGCAGTGCTAGAGACGGGGGGCGGGGATGGGAGACCCAGTACTTC. It yields the protein CSARDGGRGWETQYF. This rearrangement joins TRBV20-1 to TRBJ2-5; tentative D call: TRBD2 (7 bases). The germline gives CDR1 DFQATT, CDR2 SNEGSKA (reference sequence). Between the trimmed V and J ends, which lost 0 bases and 5 bases, there was a span of 16 bases. The CDR3 is made up of 15 amino acids.

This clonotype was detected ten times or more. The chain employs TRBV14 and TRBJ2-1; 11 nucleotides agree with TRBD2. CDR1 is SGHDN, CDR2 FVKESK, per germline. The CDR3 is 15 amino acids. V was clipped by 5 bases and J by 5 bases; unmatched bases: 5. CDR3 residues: CASSVRLAGHNEQFF. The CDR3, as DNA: TGTGCCAGCAGCGTCAGACTAGCGGGGCACAATGAGCAGTTCTTC.

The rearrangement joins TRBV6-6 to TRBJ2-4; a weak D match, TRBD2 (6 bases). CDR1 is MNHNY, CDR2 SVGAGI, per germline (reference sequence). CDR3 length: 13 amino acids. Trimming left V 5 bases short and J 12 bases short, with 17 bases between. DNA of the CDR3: TGTGCCAGCAGTGACGGGGGTTTTGGTACTCAGTACTTC. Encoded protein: CASSDGGFGTQYF.

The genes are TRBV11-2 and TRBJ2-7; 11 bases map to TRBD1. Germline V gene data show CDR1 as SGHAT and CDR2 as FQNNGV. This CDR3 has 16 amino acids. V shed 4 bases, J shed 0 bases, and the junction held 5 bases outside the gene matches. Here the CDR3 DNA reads TGTGCCAGCAGCTCCAGGGACAGGGGGGGCTCCTACGAGCAGTACTTC. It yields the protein CASSSRDRGGSYEQYF.

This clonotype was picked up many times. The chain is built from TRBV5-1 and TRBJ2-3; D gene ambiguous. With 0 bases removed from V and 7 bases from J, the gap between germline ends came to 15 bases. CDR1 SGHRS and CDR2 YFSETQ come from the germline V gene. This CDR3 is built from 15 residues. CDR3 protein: CASSLEHQVTYTQYF. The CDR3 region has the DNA TGCGCCAGCAGCTTGGAACATCAGGTCACCTATACGCAGTATTTT.

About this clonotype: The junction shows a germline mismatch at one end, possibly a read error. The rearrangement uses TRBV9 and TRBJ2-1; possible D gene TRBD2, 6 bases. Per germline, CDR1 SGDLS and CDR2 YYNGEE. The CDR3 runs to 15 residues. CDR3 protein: CAGSVEETRAIEQFF. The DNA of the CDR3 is TGTGCCGGCAGCGTAGAGGAGACTAGGGCGATTGAGCAGTTCTTC.

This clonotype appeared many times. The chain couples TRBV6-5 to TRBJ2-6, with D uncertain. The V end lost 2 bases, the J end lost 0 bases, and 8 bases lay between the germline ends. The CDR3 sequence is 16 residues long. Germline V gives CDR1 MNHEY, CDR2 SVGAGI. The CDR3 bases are TGTGCCAGCAGTTACAGCGATGACTCTGGGGCCAACGTCCTGACTTTC. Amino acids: CASSYSDDSGANVLTF.

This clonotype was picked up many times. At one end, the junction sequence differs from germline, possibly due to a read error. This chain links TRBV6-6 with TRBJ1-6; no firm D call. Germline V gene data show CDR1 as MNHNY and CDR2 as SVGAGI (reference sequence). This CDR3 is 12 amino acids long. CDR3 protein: CASSSFNSPLHF. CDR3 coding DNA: TGTGCCAGCAGTTCCTTTAATTCACCCCTCCACTTT.

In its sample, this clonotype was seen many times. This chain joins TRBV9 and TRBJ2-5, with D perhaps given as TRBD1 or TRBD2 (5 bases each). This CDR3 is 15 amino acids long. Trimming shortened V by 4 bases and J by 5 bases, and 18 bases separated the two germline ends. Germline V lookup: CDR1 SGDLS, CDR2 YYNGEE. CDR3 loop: CASSRRGPVGETQYF. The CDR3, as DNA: TGTGCCAGCAGCCGCCGGGGCCCGGTAGGGGAGACCCAGTACTTC. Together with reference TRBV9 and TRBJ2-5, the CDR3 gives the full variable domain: DSGVTQTPKHLITATGQRVTLRCSPRSGDLSVYWYQQSLDQGLQFLIQYYNGEERAKGNILERFSAQQFPDLHSELNLSSLELGDSALYFCASSRRGPVGETQYFGPGTRLLVL.

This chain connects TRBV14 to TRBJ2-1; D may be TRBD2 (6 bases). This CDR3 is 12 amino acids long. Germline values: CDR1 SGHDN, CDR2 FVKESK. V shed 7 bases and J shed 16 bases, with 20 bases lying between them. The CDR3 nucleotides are TGTGCCAGCAACCGGAGGTGGGATAGCGGTTTCTTC. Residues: CASNRRWDSGFF.